The present T cell receptor beta chain was sequenced within a study of CD8 T cells in Susac syndrome. Study results and caveats: The TCR sequencing and HLA analysis in the study involved a relatively small number of individuals, as the study acknowledged.

Comment on this clonotype: Its antigen remains unknown.

RNA amounts of roughly 0.45 to 1 ug underwent reverse transcription with random hexamers. TCRdb redid the calling of the immunoSEQ multiplex PCR reads with MiXCR, one entry per CDR3 protein. The repertoire holds 200,000 to 250,000 distinct CDR3 sequences, approximately 94% seen once, with approximately 0.15% in the top ten. The source material was CD4+ T cells from PBMCs. The origin of this receptor is a human donor with Susac syndrome.

CDR3 DNA sequence: TGTGCCAGCAGTTTAACACAGGCAGGGCTTAACTATGGCTACACCTTC. This sequence encodes CASSLTQAGLNYGYTF. The chain is built from TRBV27 and TRBJ1-2; D perhaps matches TRBD1 (5 bases). V lost 2 bases and J lost 1, with 14 bases in between. The CDR3 runs 16 residues. Germline V lookup: CDR1 MNHEY, CDR2 SMNVEV (reference sequence).